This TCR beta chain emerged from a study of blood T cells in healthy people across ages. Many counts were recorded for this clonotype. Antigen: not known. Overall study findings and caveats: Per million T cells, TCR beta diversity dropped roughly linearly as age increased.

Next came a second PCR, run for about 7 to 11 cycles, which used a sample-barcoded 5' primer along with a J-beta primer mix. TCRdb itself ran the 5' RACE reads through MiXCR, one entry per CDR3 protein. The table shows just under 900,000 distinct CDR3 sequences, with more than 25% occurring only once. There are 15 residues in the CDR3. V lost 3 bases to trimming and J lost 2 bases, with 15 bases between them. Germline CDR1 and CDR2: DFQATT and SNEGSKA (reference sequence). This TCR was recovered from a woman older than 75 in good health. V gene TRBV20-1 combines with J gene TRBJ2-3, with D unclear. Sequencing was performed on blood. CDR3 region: CSASPTIGSTDTQYF. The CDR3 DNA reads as TGCAGTGCTAGCCCTACTATTGGTTCCACAGATACGCAGTATTTT.